This record looks at one T cell receptor beta chain sequence and its context. As yet, its antigen is unknown. The sample belongs to a study of cytomegalovirus exposure and HLA in healthy donors. Germline V gene data show CDR1 as SEHNR and CDR2 as FQNEAQ (reference sequence). Between the trimmed V and J ends, which lost 5 bases and 7 bases, there was a span of 21 bases. This CDR3 is built from 16 residues. PCR was performed using 60 Vbeta and 13 Jbeta primers. Clones were sequenced by immunoSEQ multiplex PCR, and TCRdb holds only the in-frame ones, with some missing. The sample includes some 140,000 clones, roughly three quarters of them seen just once. Notes on the study in general: Cytomegalovirus association was listed for 150 to 200 TCR beta chains.

The chain has TRBV7-9 and TRBJ2-1, with D possibly being TRBD2 (5 bases). The sequencing sample was made of PBMCs. This receptor was obtained from a woman aged 60 to 75 in good health and CMV-seronegative. The CDR3 DNA reads TGTGCCAGCAGCCCGGGGTTCCGGGGTACGCGGAATGAGCAGTTCTTC. This translates into CASSPGFRGTRNEQFF.